What follows describes a single T cell receptor (beta chain). The data are from a study of CD8+ T cells in alopecia areata. The treatment denotes: oral pan-JAK inhibitor, 5-10 mg twice daily. Per germline, CDR1 MGHRA and CDR2 YSYEKL. This CDR3 region has 15 residues. Trimming cost V 1 base and J 2 bases; bases outside gene matches: 4. The authors extracted RNA and reverse transcribed it into cDNA as the sequencing template. Sequenced by immunoSEQ multiplex PCR; TCRdb stores in-frame clones only, minus some. Among 180,000 or so clones listed, over 45% were seen once. The chain is built from TRBV4-1 and TRBJ2-5; 7 nucleotides align to TRBD1. The source is a human donor with alopecia areata. The input for sequencing was CD4+ T cells sorted from blood, taken at week 24, from a patient treated with tofacitinib. The CDR3 is CASSQAGQQQETQYF. The CDR3 DNA reads TGCGCCAGCAGCCAAGCGGGACAGCAACAAGAGACCCAGTACTTC.